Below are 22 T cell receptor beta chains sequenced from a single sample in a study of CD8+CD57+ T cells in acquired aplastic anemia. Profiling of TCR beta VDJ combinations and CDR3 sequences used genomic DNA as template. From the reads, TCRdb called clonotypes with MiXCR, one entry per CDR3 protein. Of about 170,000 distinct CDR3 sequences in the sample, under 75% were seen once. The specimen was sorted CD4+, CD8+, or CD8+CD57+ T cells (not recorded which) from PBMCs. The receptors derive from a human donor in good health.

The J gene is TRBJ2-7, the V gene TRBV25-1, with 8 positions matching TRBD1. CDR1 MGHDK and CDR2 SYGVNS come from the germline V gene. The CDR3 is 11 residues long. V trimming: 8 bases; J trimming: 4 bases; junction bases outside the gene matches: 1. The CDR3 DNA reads TGTGCCAGCGGACAGGGTTACGAGCAGTACTTC. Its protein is CASGQGYEQYF.

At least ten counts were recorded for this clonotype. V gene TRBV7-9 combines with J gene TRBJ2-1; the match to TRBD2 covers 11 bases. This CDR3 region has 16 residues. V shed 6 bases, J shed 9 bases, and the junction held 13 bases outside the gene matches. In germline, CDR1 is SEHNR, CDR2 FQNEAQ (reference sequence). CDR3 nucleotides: TGTGCCAGCAGTCCCCCGACTAGCGGGAAAGTAACTGAGCAGTTCTTC. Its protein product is CASSPPTSGKVTEQFF.

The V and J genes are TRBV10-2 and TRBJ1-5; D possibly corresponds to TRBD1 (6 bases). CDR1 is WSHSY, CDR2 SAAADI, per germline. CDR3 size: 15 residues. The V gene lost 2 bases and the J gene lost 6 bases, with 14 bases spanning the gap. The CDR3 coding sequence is TGCGCCAGCAGTGAGGTCTCGGGGGCAGGTCAGCCCCAGCATTTT. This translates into CASSEVSGAGQPQHF.

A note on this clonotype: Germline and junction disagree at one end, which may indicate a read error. Here the CDR3 reads CASSFPGQGTLNEQFF. CDR3 in DNA: TGTGCTAGCAGCTTTCCGGGACAGGGGACACTCAATGAGCAGTTCTTC. The chain recombines TRBV7-7 with TRBJ2-1; 10 bases fit TRBD1. CDR3 length: 16 amino acids. Looked up from germline, CDR1 is SSHAT and CDR2 is FNYEAQ (reference sequence).

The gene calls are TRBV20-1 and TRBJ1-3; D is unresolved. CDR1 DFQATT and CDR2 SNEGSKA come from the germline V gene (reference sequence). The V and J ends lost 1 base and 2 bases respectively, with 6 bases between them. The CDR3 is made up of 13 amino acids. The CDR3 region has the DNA TGCAGTGCTAGAGGAGACGCTGGAAACACCATATATTTT. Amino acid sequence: CSARGDAGNTIYF.

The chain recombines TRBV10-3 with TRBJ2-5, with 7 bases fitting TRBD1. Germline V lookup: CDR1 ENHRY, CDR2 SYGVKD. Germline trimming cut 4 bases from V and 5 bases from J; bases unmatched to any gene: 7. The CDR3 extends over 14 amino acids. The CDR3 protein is CAISATGVTETQYF. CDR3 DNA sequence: TGTGCCATCAGTGCAACAGGGGTAACGGAGACCCAGTACTTC.

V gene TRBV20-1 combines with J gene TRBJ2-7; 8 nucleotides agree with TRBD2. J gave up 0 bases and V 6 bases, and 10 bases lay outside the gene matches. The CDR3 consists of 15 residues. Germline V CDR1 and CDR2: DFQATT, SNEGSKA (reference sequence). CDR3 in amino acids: CSAQVAGSSSYEQYF. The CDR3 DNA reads TGCAGTGCCCAGGTAGCGGGGAGTAGCTCCTACGAGCAGTACTTC.

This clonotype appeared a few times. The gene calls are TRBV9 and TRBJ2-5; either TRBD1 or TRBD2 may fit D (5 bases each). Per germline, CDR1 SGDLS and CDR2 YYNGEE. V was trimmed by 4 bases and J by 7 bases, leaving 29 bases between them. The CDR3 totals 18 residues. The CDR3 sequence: CASSPLGDPGPAAGTQYF. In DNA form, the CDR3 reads TGTGCCAGCAGCCCGTTAGGAGATCCGGGACCAGCGGCGGGGACCCAGTACTTC.

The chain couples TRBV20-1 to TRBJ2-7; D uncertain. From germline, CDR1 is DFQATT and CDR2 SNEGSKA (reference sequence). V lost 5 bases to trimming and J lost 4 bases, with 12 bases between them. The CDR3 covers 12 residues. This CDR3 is CSAPATTYEQYF. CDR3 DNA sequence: TGCAGTGCTCCGGCGACAACTTACGAGCAGTACTTC.

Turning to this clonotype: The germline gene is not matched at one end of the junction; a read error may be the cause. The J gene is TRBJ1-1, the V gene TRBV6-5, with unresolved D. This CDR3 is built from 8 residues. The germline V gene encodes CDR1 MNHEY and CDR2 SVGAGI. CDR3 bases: TGTGTCAGGATCTGCGCTCTCTTT. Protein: CVRICALF.

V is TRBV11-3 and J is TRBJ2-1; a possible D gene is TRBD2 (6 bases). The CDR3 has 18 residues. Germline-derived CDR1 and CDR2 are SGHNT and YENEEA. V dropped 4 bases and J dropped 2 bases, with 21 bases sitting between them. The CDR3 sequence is CASSSPGEVGNPYNEQFF. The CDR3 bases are TGTGCCAGCAGCTCGCCGGGGGAGGTGGGAAATCCCTACAATGAGCAGTTCTTC.

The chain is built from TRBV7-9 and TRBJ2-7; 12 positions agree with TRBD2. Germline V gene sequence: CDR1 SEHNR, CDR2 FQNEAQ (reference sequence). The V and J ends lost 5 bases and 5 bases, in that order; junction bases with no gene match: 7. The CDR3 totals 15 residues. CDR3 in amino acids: CASSPRTSGNHEQYF. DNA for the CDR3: TGTGCCAGCAGCCCAAGGACTAGCGGGAACCACGAGCAGTACTTC.

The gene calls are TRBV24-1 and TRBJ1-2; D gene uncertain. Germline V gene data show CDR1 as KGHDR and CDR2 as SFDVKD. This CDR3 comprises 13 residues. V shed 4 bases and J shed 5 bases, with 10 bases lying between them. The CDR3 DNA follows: TGTGCCACCAGTGACCCCCCGGCTTATGGCTACACCTTC. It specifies CATSDPPAYGYTF.

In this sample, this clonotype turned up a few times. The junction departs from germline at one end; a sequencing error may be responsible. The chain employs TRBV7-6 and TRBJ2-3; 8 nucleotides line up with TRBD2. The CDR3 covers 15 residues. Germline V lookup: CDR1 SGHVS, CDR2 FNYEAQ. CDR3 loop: CASSLAMGLDPTLYF. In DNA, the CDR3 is TGTGCCAGCAGCTTAGCGATGGGACTAGACCCGACGCTGTATTTT.

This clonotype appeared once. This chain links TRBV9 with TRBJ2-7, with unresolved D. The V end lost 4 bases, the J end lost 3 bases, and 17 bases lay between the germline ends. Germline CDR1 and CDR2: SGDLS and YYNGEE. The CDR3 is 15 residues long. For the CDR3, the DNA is TGTGCCAGCAGCTCGTTGACTCTCCGGAACTACGAGCAGTACTTC. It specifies CASSSLTLRNYEQYF.

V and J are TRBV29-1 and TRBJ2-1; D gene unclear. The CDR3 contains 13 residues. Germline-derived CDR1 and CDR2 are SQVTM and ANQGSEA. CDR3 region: CSYSVGDYNEQFF. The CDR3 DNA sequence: TGCAGTTACTCGGTTGGGGATTACAATGAGCAGTTCTTC.

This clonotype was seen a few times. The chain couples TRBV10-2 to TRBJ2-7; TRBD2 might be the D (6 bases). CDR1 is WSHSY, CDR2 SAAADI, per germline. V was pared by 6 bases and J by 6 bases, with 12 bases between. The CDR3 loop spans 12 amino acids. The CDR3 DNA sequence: TGCGCCAGCAGGAAAAGGGGAGGCGAGCAGTACTTC. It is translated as CASRKRGGEQYF.

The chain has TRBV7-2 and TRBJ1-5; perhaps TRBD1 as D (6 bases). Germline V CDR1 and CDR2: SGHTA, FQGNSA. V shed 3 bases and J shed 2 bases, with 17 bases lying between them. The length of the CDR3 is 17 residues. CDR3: CASSFWGGALGNQPQHF. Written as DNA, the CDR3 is TGTGCCAGCAGCTTTTGGGGGGGGGCCCTTGGCAATCAGCCCCAGCATTTT.

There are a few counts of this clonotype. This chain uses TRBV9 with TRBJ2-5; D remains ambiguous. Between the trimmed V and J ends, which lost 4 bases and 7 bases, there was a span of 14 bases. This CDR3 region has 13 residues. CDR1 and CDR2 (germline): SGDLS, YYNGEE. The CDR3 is CASSLGTLGTQYF. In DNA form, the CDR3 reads TGTGCCAGCAGCCTCGGCACCCTGGGGACCCAGTACTTC.

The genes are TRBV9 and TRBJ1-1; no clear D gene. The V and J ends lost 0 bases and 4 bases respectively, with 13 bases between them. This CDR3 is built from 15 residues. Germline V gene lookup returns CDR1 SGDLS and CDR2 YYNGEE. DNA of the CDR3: TGTGCCAGCAGCGTAGGTGGCGGAGGGAGCACTGAAGCTTTCTTT. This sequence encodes CASSVGGGGSTEAFF.

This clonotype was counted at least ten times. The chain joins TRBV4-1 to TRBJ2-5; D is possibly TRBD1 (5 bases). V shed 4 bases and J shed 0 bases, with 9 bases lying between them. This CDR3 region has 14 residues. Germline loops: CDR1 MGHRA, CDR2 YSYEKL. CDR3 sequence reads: CASSLRTNQETQYF. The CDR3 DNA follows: TGCGCCAGCAGCCTAAGGACAAACCAAGAGACCCAGTACTTC.

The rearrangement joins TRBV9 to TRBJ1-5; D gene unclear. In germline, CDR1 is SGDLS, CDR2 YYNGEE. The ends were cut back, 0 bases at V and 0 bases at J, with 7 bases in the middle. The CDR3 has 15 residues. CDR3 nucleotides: TGTGCCAGCAGCGTAGATGCCGCTAGCAATCAGCCCCAGCATTTT. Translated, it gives CASSVDAASNQPQHF. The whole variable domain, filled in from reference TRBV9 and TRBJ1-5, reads DSGVTQTPKHLITATGQRVTLRCSPRSGDLSVYWYQQSLDQGLQFLIQYYNGEERAKGNILERFSAQQFPDLHSELNLSSLELGDSALYFCASSVDAASNQPQHFGDGTRLSIL.